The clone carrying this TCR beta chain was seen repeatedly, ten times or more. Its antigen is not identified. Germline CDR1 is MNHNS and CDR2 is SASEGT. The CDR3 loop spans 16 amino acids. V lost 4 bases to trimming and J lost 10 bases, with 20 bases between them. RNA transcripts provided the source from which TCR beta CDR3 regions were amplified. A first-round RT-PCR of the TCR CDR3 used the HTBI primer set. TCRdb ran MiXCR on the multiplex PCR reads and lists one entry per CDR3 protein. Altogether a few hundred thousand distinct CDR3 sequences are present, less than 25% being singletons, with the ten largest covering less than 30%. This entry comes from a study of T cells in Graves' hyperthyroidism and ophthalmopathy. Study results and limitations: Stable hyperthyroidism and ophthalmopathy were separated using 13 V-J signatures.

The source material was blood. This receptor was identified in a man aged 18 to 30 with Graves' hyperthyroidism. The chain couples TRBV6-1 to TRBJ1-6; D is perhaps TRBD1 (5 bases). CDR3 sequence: CASSAPDGTSSSPLHF. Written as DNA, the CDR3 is TGTGCCAGCAGTGCACCCGACGGGACGAGCAGCTCACCCCTCCACTTT.